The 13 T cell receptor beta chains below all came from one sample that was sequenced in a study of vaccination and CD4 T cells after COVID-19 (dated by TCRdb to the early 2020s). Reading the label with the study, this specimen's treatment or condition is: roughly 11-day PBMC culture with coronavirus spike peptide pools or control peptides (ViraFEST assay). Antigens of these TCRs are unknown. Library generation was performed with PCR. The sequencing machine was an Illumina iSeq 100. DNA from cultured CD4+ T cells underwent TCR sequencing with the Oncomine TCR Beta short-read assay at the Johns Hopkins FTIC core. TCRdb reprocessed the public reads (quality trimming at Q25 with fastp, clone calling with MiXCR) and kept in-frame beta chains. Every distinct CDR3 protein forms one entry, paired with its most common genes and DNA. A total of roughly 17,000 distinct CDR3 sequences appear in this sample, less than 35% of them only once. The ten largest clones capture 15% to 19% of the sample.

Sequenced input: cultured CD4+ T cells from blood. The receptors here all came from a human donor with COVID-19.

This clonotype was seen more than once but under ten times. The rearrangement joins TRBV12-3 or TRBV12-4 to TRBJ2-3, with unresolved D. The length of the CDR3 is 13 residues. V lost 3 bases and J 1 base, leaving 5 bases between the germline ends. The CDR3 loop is CASSLQGTDTQYF. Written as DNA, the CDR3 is TGTGCCAGCAGTTTGCAGGGCACAGATACGCAGTATTTT.

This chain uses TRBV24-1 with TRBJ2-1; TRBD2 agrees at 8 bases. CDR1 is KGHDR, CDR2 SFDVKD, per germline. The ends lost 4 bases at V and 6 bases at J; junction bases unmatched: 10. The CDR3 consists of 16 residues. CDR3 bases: TGTGCCACCAGTGAAACCGGGACTAGTTCTGTCAATGAGCAGTTCTTC. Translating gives CATSETGTSSVNEQFF.

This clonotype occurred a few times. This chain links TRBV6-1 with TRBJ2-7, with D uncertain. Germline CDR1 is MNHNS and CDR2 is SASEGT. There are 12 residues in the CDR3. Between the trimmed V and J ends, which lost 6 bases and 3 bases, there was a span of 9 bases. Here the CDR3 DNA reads TGTGCCAGCAGGGGCGAAATCTACGAGCAGTACTTC. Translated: CASRGEIYEQYF.

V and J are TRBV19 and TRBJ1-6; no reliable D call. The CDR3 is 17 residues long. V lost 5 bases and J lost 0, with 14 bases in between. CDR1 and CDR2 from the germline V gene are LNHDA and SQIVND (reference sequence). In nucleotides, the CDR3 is TGTGCCAGTAGTTTTCAAAGGGAGAGCTCCTATAATTCACCCCTCCACTTT. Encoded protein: CASSFQRESSYNSPLHF.

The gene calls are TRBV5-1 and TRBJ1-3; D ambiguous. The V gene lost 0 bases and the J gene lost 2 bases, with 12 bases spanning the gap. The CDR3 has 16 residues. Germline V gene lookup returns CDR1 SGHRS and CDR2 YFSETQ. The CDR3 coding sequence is TGCGCCAGCAGCTTGGAGCCGGGGTTAACTGGAAACACCATATATTTT. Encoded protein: CASSLEPGLTGNTIYF.

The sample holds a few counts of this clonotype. The CDR3 loop is CASSSDRGTYEQYF. The CDR3 nucleotides read TGTGCCAGCAGCTCCGATCGGGGTACCTACGAGCAGTACTTC. The chain links TRBV7-9 to TRBJ2-7, with D possibly being TRBD2 (5 bases). Trimming took 4 bases from V and 2 from J, leaving 12 bases between them. This CDR3 is built from 14 residues. Germline CDR1 and CDR2: SEHNR and FQNEAQ (reference sequence).

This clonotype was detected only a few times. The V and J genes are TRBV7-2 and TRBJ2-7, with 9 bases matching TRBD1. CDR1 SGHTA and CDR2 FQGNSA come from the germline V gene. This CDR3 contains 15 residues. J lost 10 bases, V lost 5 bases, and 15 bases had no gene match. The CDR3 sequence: CASSPMTGGVIGQYF. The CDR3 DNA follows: TGTGCCAGCAGCCCGATGACAGGGGGGGTGATCGGTCAGTACTTC.

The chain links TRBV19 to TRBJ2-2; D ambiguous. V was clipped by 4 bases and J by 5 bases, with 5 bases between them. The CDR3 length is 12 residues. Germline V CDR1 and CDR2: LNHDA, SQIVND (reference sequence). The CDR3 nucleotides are TGTGCCAGTAGTACACCGACCGGGGAGCTGTTTTTT. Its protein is CASSTPTGELFF.

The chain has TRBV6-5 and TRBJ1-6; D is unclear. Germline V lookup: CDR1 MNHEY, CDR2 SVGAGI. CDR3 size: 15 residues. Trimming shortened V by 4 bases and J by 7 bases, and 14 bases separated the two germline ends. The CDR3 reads CASSSLGLGNSPLHF. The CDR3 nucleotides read TGTGCCAGCAGTTCCCTCGGACTGGGGAATTCACCCCTCCACTTT.

CDR3 in amino acids: CASTEGLAGGRNEQFF. The CDR3, as DNA: TGTGCCAGCACCGAGGGTCTAGCGGGGGGGCGAAATGAGCAGTTCTTC. The chain uses TRBV25-1 and TRBJ2-1, with TRBD2 identical over 12 bases. Trimming took 7 bases from V and 7 from J; bases not matched to a gene: 11. This CDR3 comprises 16 residues. Per the germline V gene, CDR1 is MGHDK and CDR2 is SYGVNS.

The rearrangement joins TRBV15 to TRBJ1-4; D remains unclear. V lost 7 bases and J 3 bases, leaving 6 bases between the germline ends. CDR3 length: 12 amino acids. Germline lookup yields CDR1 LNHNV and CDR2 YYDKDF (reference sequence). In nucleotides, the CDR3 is TGTGCCACCACCCAGCCTAATGAAAAACTGTTTTTT. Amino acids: CATTQPNEKLFF.

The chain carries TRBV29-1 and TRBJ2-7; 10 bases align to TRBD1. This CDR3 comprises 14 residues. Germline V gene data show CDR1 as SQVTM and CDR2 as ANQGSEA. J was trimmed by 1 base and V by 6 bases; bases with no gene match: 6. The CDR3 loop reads CSVLGQGESYEQYF. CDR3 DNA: TGCAGCGTACTCGGACAGGGGGAGTCCTACGAGCAGTACTTC.

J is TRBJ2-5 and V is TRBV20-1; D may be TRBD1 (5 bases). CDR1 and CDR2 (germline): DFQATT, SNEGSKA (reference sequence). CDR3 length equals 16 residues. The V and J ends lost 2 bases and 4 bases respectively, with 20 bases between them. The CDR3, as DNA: TGCAGTGCTAGACCCACCTCCAGGGTCGAGATAGAGACCCAGTACTTC. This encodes CSARPTSRVEIETQYF.